The entry below describes one T cell receptor (beta chain). The data were obtained in a study of blood T cell repertoires in COVID-19. Source study methods: By means of reference gene primer amplification, nucleated cell counts were estimated. Produced via immunoSEQ multiplex PCR; TCRdb's table is partial and in-frame only. V, J and clone size reflect that table, while D and trimming were determined from the DNA. The sample carries tens of thousands of clones, approximately 75% recorded once. Germline V gene lookup returns CDR1 KGHDR and CDR2 SFDVKD. This CDR3 region has 14 residues. V lost 5 bases and J 2 bases, leaving 10 bases between the germline ends.

The chain couples TRBV24-1 to TRBJ2-3, with a tentative D call TRBD2 (6 bases). This clonotype originated in a woman aged 45-60 years with acute or convalescent COVID-19. Sequences were obtained from peripheral blood. In DNA, the CDR3 is TGTGCCACCAGTGTTACGGGAGACACAGATACGCAGTATTTT. The encoded protein is CATSVTGDTDTQYF.